This T cell receptor (beta chain) appears in the sequencing data of a study of early T cells in non-severe SARS-CoV-2 infection. Study-level background: Bulk RNA taken from unsorted whole blood was sequenced, leaving chains unpaired.

The CDR3 is 14 residues long. The germline CDR1 and CDR2 sequences are DFQATT and SNEGSKA (reference sequence). The ends lost 2 bases at V and 5 bases at J; junction bases unmatched: 5. TCRdb re-called the 5' RACE reads with MiXCR, one entry per CDR3 protein. The profile shows 62,000 or so distinct CDR3 sequences, roughly 9% of them singletons. This clonotype was detected ten times or more. Sequences were derived from whole blood, sampled at baseline. This sequence was found in an adult who was a healthcare worker with PCR-confirmed SARS-CoV-2 infection or an uninfected control (not recorded which). V gene TRBV20-1 combines with J gene TRBJ2-5; the match to TRBD1 covers 10 bases. The CDR3 reads CSARSDRGRETQYF. In nucleotides, the CDR3 is TGCAGTGCTAGAAGTGACAGGGGGCGCGAGACCCAGTACTTC.